The T cell receptor (beta chain) under discussion was sequenced for a study of early T cells in non-severe SARS-CoV-2 infection. The overall study: Investigators sequenced bulk RNA drawn from unsorted whole blood, and chains remained unpaired. General observations from the study: Clonotype matching in VDJdb favored anti-spike CD8 responses and did not capture private and CD4 specificities.

In this sample, this clonotype turned up a few times. Its cognate antigen is unknown. Individual cDNA molecules received unique molecular identifiers during library preparation. TCRdb independently ran MiXCR on the 5' RACE reads; one entry per CDR3 protein. The table has about 31,000 distinct CDR3 sequences, roughly 7.1% seen once. With 6 bases removed from V and 5 bases from J, the gap between germline ends came to 13 bases. The germline V gene has CDR1 DFQATT and CDR2 SNEGSKA (reference sequence). The CDR3 contains 13 residues. This clonotype originated in an adult who was a healthcare worker with PCR-confirmed SARS-CoV-2 infection or an uninfected control (not recorded which). Specimen: whole blood, collected at baseline. The chain recombines TRBV20-1 with TRBJ2-2, with unresolved D. The chain's CDR3 is CSAPPRGTGELFF. The CDR3 nucleotides are TGCAGTGCCCCACCCAGAGGTACCGGGGAGCTGTTTTTT.